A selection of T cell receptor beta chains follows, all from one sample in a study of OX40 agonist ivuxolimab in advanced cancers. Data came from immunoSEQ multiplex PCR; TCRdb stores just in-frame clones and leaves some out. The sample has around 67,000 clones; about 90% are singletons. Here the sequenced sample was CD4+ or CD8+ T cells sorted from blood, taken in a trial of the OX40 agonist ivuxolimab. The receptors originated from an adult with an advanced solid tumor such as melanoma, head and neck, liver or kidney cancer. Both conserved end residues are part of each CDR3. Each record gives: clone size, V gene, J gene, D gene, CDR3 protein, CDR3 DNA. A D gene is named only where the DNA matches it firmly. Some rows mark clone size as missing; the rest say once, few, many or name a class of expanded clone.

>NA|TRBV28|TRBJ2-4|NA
CASSTLRPKNIQYF
TGTGCCAGCAGTACCCTCAGACCCAAAAACATTCAGTACTTC
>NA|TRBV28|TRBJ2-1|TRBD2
CASSGGLAGPGNEQFF
TGTGCCAGCAGTGGCGGACTAGCGGGACCTGGAAATGAGCAGTTCTTC
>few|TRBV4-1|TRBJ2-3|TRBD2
CASSQDRASGARVGTDTQYF
TGCGCCAGCAGCCAAGATCGGGCTAGCGGGGCTCGCGTGGGGACAGATACGCAGTATTTT
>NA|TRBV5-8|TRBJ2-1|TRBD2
CASSPSGGLANEQFF
TGTGCCAGCAGCCCGTCTGGGGGACTAGCGAATGAGCAGTTCTTC
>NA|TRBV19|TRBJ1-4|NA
CASSSPTGRYEKLFF
TGTGCCAGTAGTTCACCGACAGGACGATACGAAAAACTGTTTTTT
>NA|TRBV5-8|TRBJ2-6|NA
CASPRSRNESSGANVLTF
TGTGCCAGCCCTCGCTCCCGGAATGAGAGCTCTGGGGCCAACGTCCTGACTTTC
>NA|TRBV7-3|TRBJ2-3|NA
CASSAQGLDTQYF
TGTGCCAGCAGCGCGCAGGGATTGGATACGCAGTATTTT
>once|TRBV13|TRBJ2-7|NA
CASSPPYGGATSYEQYF
TGTGCCAGCAGCCCCCCCTACGGGGGCGCGACCTCCTACGAGCAGTACTTC
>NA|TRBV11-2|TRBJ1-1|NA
CASSQAIRGTEAFF
TGTGCCAGCAGCCAAGCCATCAGGGGCACTGAAGCTTTCTTT
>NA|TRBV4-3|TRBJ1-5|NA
CASSQDAGGNQPQHF
TGCGCCAGCAGCCAAGATGCAGGGGGCAATCAGCCCCAGCATTTT
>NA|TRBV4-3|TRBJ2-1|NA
CASSSAEGLVYNEQFF
TGCGCCAGCAGCTCAGCGGAGGGGCTGGTGTACAATGAGCAGTTCTTC
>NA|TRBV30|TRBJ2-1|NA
CAWRASAGSYNEQFF
TGTGCCTGGAGAGCAAGCGCAGGTTCCTACAATGAGCAGTTCTTC
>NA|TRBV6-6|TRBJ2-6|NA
CASSYGQSSGANVLTF
TGTGCCAGCAGTTACGGGCAGAGCTCTGGGGCCAACGTCCTGACTTTC
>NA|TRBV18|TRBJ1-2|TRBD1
CASSPSSETGAYGYTF
TGTGCCAGCTCACCATCCTCCGAGACAGGGGCGTATGGCTACACCTTC
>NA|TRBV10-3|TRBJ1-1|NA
CAISGGTEAFF
TGTGCCATCAGTGGGGGCACTGAAGCTTTCTTT
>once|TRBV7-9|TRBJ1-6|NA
CASSLGQKNSPLHF
TGTGCCAGCAGCTTAGGACAGAAAAATTCACCCCTCCACTTT
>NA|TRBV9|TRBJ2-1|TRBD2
CASSVGLAGGPYNEQFF
TGTGCCAGCAGCGTAGGACTAGCGGGGGGGCCCTACAATGAGCAGTTCTTC
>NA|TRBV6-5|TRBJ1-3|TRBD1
CASRALDRGGNTIYF
TGTGCCAGCAGAGCGCTGGACAGGGGGGGAAACACCATATATTTT
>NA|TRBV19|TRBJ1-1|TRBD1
CASSIGQDRGREAFF
TGTGCCAGTAGTATAGGTCAGGACAGGGGCCGTGAAGCTTTCTTT
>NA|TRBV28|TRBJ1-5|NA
CASSLPPPTWRSGSPQHF
TGTGCCAGCAGTTTACCTCCCCCCACATGGCGTTCGGGATCACCCCAGCATTTT
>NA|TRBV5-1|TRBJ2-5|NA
CASSNRQQETQYF
TGCGCCAGCAGCAACCGACAGCAAGAGACCCAGTACTTC
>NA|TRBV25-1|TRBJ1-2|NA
CASSEYERGYTF
TGTGCCAGCAGTGAATATGAGCGTGGCTACACCTTC
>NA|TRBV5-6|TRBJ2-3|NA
CASSAPALITDTQYF
TGTGCCAGCAGCGCCCCGGCCCTGATCACAGATACGCAGTATTTT
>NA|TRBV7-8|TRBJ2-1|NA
CASSPPGLPSNEQFF
TGTGCCAGCAGCCCCCCGGGACTGCCCTCCAATGAGCAGTTCTTC
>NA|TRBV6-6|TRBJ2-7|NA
CASRRPGLYEQYF
TGTGCCAGCAGACGCCCCGGGCTTTACGAGCAGTACTTC
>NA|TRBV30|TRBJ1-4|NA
CAWSARVLATGNEKLFF
TGTGCCTGGAGTGCCAGGGTTTTGGCGACGGGAAATGAAAAACTGTTTTTT
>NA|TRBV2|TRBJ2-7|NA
CASRGGSQRGEQYF
TGTGCCAGCAGGGGGGGCTCCCAAAGAGGGGAGCAGTACTTC
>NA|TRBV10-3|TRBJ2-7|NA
CATRQGLEQYF
TGTGCCACTAGGCAGGGGCTGGAGCAGTACTTC
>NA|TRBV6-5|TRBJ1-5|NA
CASSYDGDQPQHF
TGTGCCAGCAGTTATGATGGCGATCAGCCCCAGCATTTT
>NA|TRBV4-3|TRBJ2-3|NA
CASSHTTSTDTQYF
TGCGCCAGCAGCCACACAACTAGCACAGATACGCAGTATTTT
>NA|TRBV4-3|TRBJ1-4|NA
CASSQDFGYQQKLFF
TGCGCCAGCAGCCAAGATTTTGGGTACCAGCAAAAACTGTTTTTT
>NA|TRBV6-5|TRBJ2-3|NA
CASSFLGSSTDTQYF
TGTGCCAGCAGTTTCCTAGGTTCTAGCACAGATACGCAGTATTTT
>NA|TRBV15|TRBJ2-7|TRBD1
CATSRGGQGASYEQYF
TGTGCCACCAGCAGAGGTGGACAGGGGGCCTCCTACGAGCAGTACTTC
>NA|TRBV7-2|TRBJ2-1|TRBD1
CASSLGPGTGGRLYNEQFF
TGTGCCAGCAGCTTAGGACCCGGGACAGGGGGCCGCTTATACAATGAGCAGTTCTTC
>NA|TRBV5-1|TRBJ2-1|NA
CASSTSGSLNEQFF
TGCGCCAGCAGTACTAGTGGGAGTTTGAATGAGCAGTTCTTC
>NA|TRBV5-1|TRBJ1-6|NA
CASSLAAATLVNSPLHF
TGCGCCAGCAGCTTGGCTGCGGCCACCCTTGTTAATTCACCCCTCCACTTT
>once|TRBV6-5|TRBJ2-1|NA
CASIKTISSYNEQFF
TGTGCCAGCATCAAAACTATCAGCTCCTACAATGAGCAGTTCTTC
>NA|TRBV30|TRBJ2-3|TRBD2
CAWSAGLAGVLGDTQYF
TGTGCCTGGAGTGCAGGACTAGCGGGGGTTCTGGGAGATACGCAGTATTTT
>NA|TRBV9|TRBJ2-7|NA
CASSTRWPRSSYEQYF
TGTGCCAGCAGCACCCGGTGGCCTCGGAGCTCCTACGAGCAGTACTTC
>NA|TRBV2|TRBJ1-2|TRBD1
CASSKDRGGGYTF
TGTGCCAGCAGTAAGGACAGGGGGGGAGGCTACACCTTC
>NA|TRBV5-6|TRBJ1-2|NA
CASSQIGSGEYGYTF
TGTGCCAGCAGCCAGATAGGCAGCGGGGAGTATGGCTACACCTTC
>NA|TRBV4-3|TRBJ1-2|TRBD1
CASSQDSQGARYGYTF
TGCGCCAGCAGCCAAGATTCGCAGGGGGCGCGATATGGCTACACCTTC
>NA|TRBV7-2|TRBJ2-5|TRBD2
CASSLLAGVGETQYF
TGTGCCAGCAGCTTACTAGCGGGAGTGGGAGAGACCCAGTACTTC
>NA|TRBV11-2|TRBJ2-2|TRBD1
CASSLAGQGATTGELFF
TGTGCCAGCAGCTTAGCCGGACAGGGGGCGACCACCGGGGAGCTGTTTTTT
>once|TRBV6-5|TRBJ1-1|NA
CASSKGQGGTEAFF
TGTGCCAGCAGTAAGGGACAAGGGGGGACTGAAGCTTTCTTT
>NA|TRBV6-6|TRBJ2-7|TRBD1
CASTPAAGTGEHEQYF
TGTGCCAGCACACCAGCCGCAGGGACAGGGGAGCACGAGCAGTACTTC
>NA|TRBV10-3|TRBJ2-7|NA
CAISESSYEQYF
TGTGCCATCAGTGAGTCTTCCTACGAGCAGTACTTC
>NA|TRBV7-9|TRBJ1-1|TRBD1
CASSLAEARGGNEAFF
TGTGCCAGCAGCTTAGCGGAAGCCAGGGGGGGAAATGAAGCTTTCTTT